Shown below are 10 T cell receptor beta chains from a single sample sequenced in a study of spatial heterogeneity in lung cancer. TCRdb re-derived calls from the 5' RACE reads in MiXCR, one entry per CDR3 protein. This table has more than 2,000 distinct CDR3 sequences, 15% to 20% appearing once. The sample's time point: sample taken at primary tumor resection. Sequencing was performed on whole RNA extracted from tumor and nontumor lung tissue, or from frozen PBMC, and the material was left unsorted. This material consisted of PBMCs, taken at surgery. The origin of the receptors is a male donor with early-stage non-small cell lung cancer.

This clonotype is categorized as medium-sized (0.01 to 0.1%). V gene TRBV4-3 combines with J gene TRBJ2-4; 7 nucleotides agree with TRBD1. The germline gives CDR1 LGHNA, CDR2 YSLEER. The CDR3 loop spans 17 amino acids. The J segment lost 0 bases and the V segment lost 3 bases, leaving 8 bases of the junction unmatched. CDR3 DNA: TGCGCCAGCAGCCAGAGTGGGACAGAACTAGCCAAAAACATTCAGTACTTC. Translation: CASSQSGTELAKNIQYF.

Judged by abundance, this clonotype is hyperexpanded. J is TRBJ1-1 and V is TRBV24-1; no reliable D call. CDR1 KGHDR and CDR2 SFDVKD come from the germline V gene. Trimming cost V 4 bases and J 8 bases, with 10 bases left between them. The CDR3 sequence is 12 residues long. CDR3 in DNA: TGTGCCACCAGTGACGGAGGATTAGAAGCTTTCTTT. It encodes CATSDGGLEAFF.

Comments on this clonotype: This may arise from a read error, as a much more abundant clone is one base away. The chain carries TRBV9 and TRBJ1-6; no reliable D call. The CDR3 is 12 amino acids. Germline V CDR1 and CDR2: SGDLS, YYNGEE. The CDR3 here is CVSSGTGSPLHF. DNA for the CDR3: TGTGTCAGCAGCGGAACGGGGTCACCCCTCCACTTT.

By sample fraction, this clonotype is medium-sized. This rearrangement joins TRBV12-3 or TRBV12-4 to TRBJ2-1, with D possibly matching TRBD2 (6 bases). This CDR3 has 15 amino acids. Trimming shortened V by 8 bases and J by 7 bases, and 21 bases separated the two germline ends. In DNA, the CDR3 is TGTGCCAGCGGCGGTTCGTTGGCGGGGAGGAATGAGCAGTTCTTC. The encoded protein is CASGGSLAGRNEQFF.

This clonotype is medium-sized. The chain uses TRBV4-1 and TRBJ1-5; D is unclear. This CDR3 has 17 amino acids. Per germline, CDR1 MGHRA and CDR2 YSYEKL. V dropped 3 bases and J dropped 2 bases, with 17 bases sitting between them. The chain's CDR3 is CASSQLFLGRGNQPQHF. The CDR3 DNA follows: TGCGCCAGCAGCCAGTTATTCCTGGGTCGGGGCAATCAGCCCCAGCATTTT.

This clonotype has at least ten counts. The rearrangement links TRBV2 to TRBJ2-3, with D possibly matching TRBD2 (5 bases). CDR1 is SNHLY and CDR2 is FYNNEI in the germline V gene. Trimming shortened V by 4 bases and J by 1 base, and 12 bases separated the two germline ends. CDR3 length: 15 amino acids. This CDR3 reads CASSAGDIGTDTQYF. As DNA, the CDR3 is TGTGCCAGCAGTGCCGGGGATATTGGCACAGATACGCAGTATTTT.

The CDR3 is CASSVGGHRGETQYF. The CDR3, as DNA: TGTGCCAGCAGCGTAGGGGGACATAGGGGAGAGACCCAGTACTTC. The chain joins TRBV9 to TRBJ2-5, with D perhaps TRBD1 (6 bases). Germline V CDR1 and CDR2: SGDLS, YYNGEE. V lost 0 bases to trimming and J lost 4 bases, with 13 bases between them. CDR3 length: 15 amino acids. Together with reference TRBV9 and TRBJ2-5, the CDR3 gives the full variable domain: DSGVTQTPKHLITATGQRVTLRCSPRSGDLSVYWYQQSLDQGLQFLIQYYNGEERAKGNILERFSAQQFPDLHSELNLSSLELGDSALYFCASSVGGHRGETQYFGPGTRLLVL.

Within the sample, this clonotype is medium-sized. The gene calls are TRBV7-6 and TRBJ1-5, with a tentative D call TRBD1 (6 bases). Per the germline V gene, CDR1 is SGHVS and CDR2 is FNYEAQ. The CDR3 runs to 16 residues. V was cut by 1 base and J by 3 bases, with 13 bases left in between. Here the CDR3 reads CASSLGGGLDNQPQHF. In DNA, the CDR3 is TGTGCCAGCAGCTTAGGGGGGGGGCTCGACAATCAGCCCCAGCATTTT.

In its sample, this clonotype ranks as medium-sized. This chain links TRBV10-3 with TRBJ2-3; tentative D call: TRBD2 (6 bases). This CDR3 has 16 amino acids. V was pared by 2 bases and J by 0 bases, with 12 bases between. Germline V lookup: CDR1 ENHRY, CDR2 SYGVKD. The CDR3 DNA sequence: TGTGCCATCAGTGAGATGACTAGGACTAGCACAGATACGCAGTATTTT. It encodes CAISEMTRTSTDTQYF.

The genes are TRBV6-6 and TRBJ2-3, with D perhaps being TRBD1 or TRBD2 (5 bases each). Germline assignment: CDR1 MNHNY and CDR2 SVGAGI (reference sequence). This CDR3 is built from 12 residues. V was pared by 6 bases and J by 11 bases, with 15 bases between. The CDR3 spells CASSLRGEGQYF. The DNA of the CDR3 is TGTGCCAGCAGCCTCCGAGGGGAAGGGCAGTATTTT.